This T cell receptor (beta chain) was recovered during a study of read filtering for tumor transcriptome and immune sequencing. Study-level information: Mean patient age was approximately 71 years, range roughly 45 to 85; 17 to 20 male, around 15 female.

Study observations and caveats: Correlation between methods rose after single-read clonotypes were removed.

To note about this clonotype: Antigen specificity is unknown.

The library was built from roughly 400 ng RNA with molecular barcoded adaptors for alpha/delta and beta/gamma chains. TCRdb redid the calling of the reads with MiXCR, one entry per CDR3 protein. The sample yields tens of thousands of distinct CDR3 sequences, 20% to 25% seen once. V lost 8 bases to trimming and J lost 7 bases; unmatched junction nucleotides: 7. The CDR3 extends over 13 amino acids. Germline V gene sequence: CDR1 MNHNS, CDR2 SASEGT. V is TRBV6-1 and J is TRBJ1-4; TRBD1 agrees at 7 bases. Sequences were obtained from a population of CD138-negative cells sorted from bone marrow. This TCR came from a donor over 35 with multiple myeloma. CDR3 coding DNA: TGTGCCAGCTTAGACAGGGCACCTGAAAAACTGTTTTTT. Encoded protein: CASLDRAPEKLFF.